The 25 T cell receptor beta chains in this list originate from one sample, sequenced in a study of T cell responses to AZD1222 COVID-19 vaccine. TCRdb keeps only in-frame clones here, not all; method: immunoSEQ multiplex PCR. The table lists 130,000 to 150,000 clones, roughly 90% of them singletons, with about 5.9% in the top ten. Sequenced material: peripheral blood, taken on day 0 of AZD1222 vaccination. All receptors come from an adult in good health.

CDR3 nucleotide sequence: TGTGCCAGCAGAAGAACCGGGACAGAGGGCTACACCTTC. Amino acids: CASRRTGTEGYTF. This rearrangement joins TRBV25-1 to TRBJ1-2, with 7 bases matching TRBD1. V lost 6 bases and J lost 8; bases outside the gene matches: 9. The CDR3 runs 13 residues. Germline V gene data show CDR1 as MGHDK and CDR2 as SYGVNS.

This rearrangement joins TRBV7-3 to TRBJ1-1, with 9 nucleotides matching TRBD1. Unmatched junction bases numbered 5, after V lost 5 bases and J lost 7 bases. Germline CDR1 is SGHTA and CDR2 is FQGTGA. The CDR3 spans 13 residues. As DNA, the CDR3 is TGTGCCAGCAGCAGGGACAGGGTTGGTGAAGCTTTCTTT. Translation: CASSRDRVGEAFF. The full variable domain, its missing parts supplied by reference TRBV7-3 and TRBJ1-1, is GAGVSQTPSNKVTEKGKYVELRCDPISGHTALYWYRQSLGQGPEFLIYFQGTGAADDSGLPNDRFFAVRPEGSVSTLKIQRTERGDSAVYLCASSRDRVGEAFFGQGTRLTVV.

The chain carries TRBV9 and TRBJ1-2; 8 nucleotides line up with TRBD1. V lost 3 bases, J lost 4 bases, and 8 bases stayed unmatched. The CDR3 is made up of 15 amino acids. Germline assignment: CDR1 SGDLS and CDR2 YYNGEE. Written as DNA, the CDR3 is TGTGCCAGCAGCGGAATTTTACAGGGGGGCTATGGCTACACCTTC. This gives the protein CASSGILQGGYGYTF.

V is TRBV16 and J is TRBJ2-4; tentatively, D is TRBD2 (5 bases). The V gene lost 0 bases and the J gene lost 1 base, with 10 bases spanning the gap. Germline CDR1 reads KGHSY; CDR2 reads FQNENV. The CDR3 extends over 16 amino acids. The CDR3 region has the DNA TGTGCCAGCAGCCAATCGTCCCGAGGGGCCAAAAACATTCAGTACTTC. Its translation: CASSQSSRGAKNIQYF.

The chain uses TRBV7-9 and TRBJ1-1; unclear D gene. CDR1 is SEHNR, CDR2 FQNEAQ, per germline (reference sequence). Trimming stripped 2 bases from V and 4 bases from J, with 8 bases between. The CDR3 totals 13 residues. CDR3 region: CASSLSSGTEAFF. CDR3 DNA sequence: TGTGCCAGCAGCTTAAGCTCGGGCACTGAAGCTTTCTTT.

The chain employs TRBV15 and TRBJ2-7, with a weak D call TRBD1 (5 bases). Germline V gene lookup returns CDR1 LNHNV and CDR2 YYDKDF (reference sequence). The CDR3 contains 12 residues. Trimming pared 6 bases from V and 1 base from J, leaving 7 bases between. Here the CDR3 reads CATSTGSYEQYF. In DNA form, the CDR3 reads TGTGCCACCAGTACAGGATCCTACGAGCAGTACTTC.

The rearrangement joins TRBV11-3 to TRBJ1-2; no clear D gene. With 1 base removed from V and 6 bases from J, the gap between germline ends came to 15 bases. The CDR3 is made up of 15 amino acids. Germline-derived CDR1 and CDR2 are SGHNT and YENEEA. CDR3 bases: TGTGCCAGCAGCTTAGCACCTACCGGGAGCGATGGCTACACCTTC. It is translated as CASSLAPTGSDGYTF.

The chain has TRBV6-5 and TRBJ2-7, with D maybe TRBD1 (6 bases). The CDR3 runs to 15 residues. The V gene's germline CDR1 is MNHEY and CDR2 SVGAGI. Trimming pared 2 bases from V and 4 bases from J, leaving 15 bases between. CDR3 DNA: TGTGCCAGCAGTTACGGCAGGGGCCCTCCTTACGAGCAGTACTTC. It specifies CASSYGRGPPYEQYF.

J is TRBJ2-1 and V is TRBV19; D is unresolved. CDR3 length: 13 amino acids. Trimming removed 4 bases from V and 7 bases from J, with 11 bases in between. The germline V gene has CDR1 LNHDA and CDR2 SQIVND (reference sequence). CDR3 protein: CASSTGLQNEQFF. CDR3 DNA sequence: TGTGCCAGTAGTACCGGTTTACAGAATGAGCAGTTCTTC.

The chain combines TRBV29-1 with TRBJ2-7; D uncertain. There are 11 residues in the CDR3. Germline CDR1 SQVTM, CDR2 ANQGSEA. Trimming took 5 bases from V and 4 from J, leaving 9 bases between them. The CDR3, as DNA: TGCAGCGTTCGCCTCTCTTACGAGCAGTACTTC. It encodes CSVRLSYEQYF.

This clone has just a few counts. The chain has TRBV7-9 and TRBJ2-2, with D perhaps being TRBD1 or TRBD2 (5 bases each). This CDR3 has 16 amino acids. Germline CDR1 SEHNR, CDR2 FQNEAQ (reference sequence). The V end was cut by 0 bases, the J end by 6 bases, with 14 bases between. The CDR3 protein is CASSLAHGAVPGELFF. The DNA for the CDR3 is TGTGCCAGCAGCTTAGCCCACGGGGCGGTCCCCGGGGAGCTGTTTTTT. Based on the CDR3 plus reference TRBV7-9 and TRBJ2-2, the full variable domain is DTGVSQNPRHKITKRGQNVTFRCDPISEHNRLYWYRQTLGQGPEFLTYFQNEAQLEKSRLLSDRFSAERPKGSFSTLEIQRTEQGDSAMYLCASSLAHGAVPGELFFGEGSRLTVL.

The count of this clone is one. This sequence joins TRBV30 and TRBJ2-1, with a possible D match to TRBD2 (5 bases). V lost 1 base and J 7 bases, leaving 11 bases between the germline ends. The CDR3 spans 13 residues. Germline loops: CDR1 GTSNPN, CDR2 SVGIG (reference sequence). In DNA form, the CDR3 reads TGTGCCTGGAGTGCCTCGCCGGGGAATGAGCAGTTCTTC. Translated, it gives CAWSASPGNEQFF.

The genes are TRBV29-1 and TRBJ2-1, with TRBD2 matching 10 bases. In germline, CDR1 is SQVTM, CDR2 ANQGSEA. After removal of 5 bases from V and 9 bases from J, the junction contained 13 bases not matched to a gene. The CDR3 runs to 15 residues. CDR3 in DNA: TGCAGCGTTTGGGGGGGGCTAGCGGGAGTGAGTGAGCAGTTCTTC. It encodes CSVWGGLAGVSEQFF.

This chain uses TRBV14 with TRBJ1-1; D remains ambiguous. Germline assignment: CDR1 SGHDN and CDR2 FVKESK. The CDR3 totals 15 residues. Trimming cost V 3 bases and J 1 base, with 12 bases left between them. In DNA form, the CDR3 reads TGTGCCAGCAGCCAGTCTCGGGCCAAGAACACTGAAGCTTTCTTT. Translated, it gives CASSQSRAKNTEAFF.

The chain couples TRBV7-8 to TRBJ2-7, with D unresolved. Looked up from germline, CDR1 is SGHVS and CDR2 is FQNEAQ. V was shortened by 1 base and J by 2 bases, with 9 bases between the two germline ends. CDR3 length: 14 amino acids. The CDR3 coding sequence is TGTGCCAGCAGCTTAGGTACGGGTACCTACGAGCAGTACTTC. Its protein product is CASSLGTGTYEQYF.

V gene TRBV3-1 (or the pseudogene TRBV3-2) combines with J gene TRBJ2-7; unclear D gene. V lost 4 bases, J lost 2 bases, and 12 bases lay in between. This CDR3 region has 14 residues. Germline V CDR1 and CDR2: LGHDT, YNNKEL (reference sequence). Written as DNA, the CDR3 is TGTGCCAGCAGCCTTCGTCCCATAACCTACGAGCAGTACTTC. Translated: CASSLRPITYEQYF.

This chain connects TRBV5-1 to TRBJ2-7, with 9 bases fitting TRBD1. The CDR3 is 14 residues long. V was clipped by 3 bases and J by 2 bases; unmatched bases: 3. Germline V lookup: CDR1 SGHRS, CDR2 YFSETQ. CDR3 in amino acids: CASSSDRGTYEQYF. CDR3 DNA sequence: TGCGCCAGCAGCTCGGACAGGGGAACCTACGAGCAGTACTTC.

The chain employs TRBV28 and TRBJ2-3, with D perhaps given as TRBD1 or TRBD2 (6 bases each). Germline V lookup: CDR1 MDHEN, CDR2 SYDVKM. CDR3 size: 13 residues. Trimming cost V 8 bases and J 3 bases, with 12 bases left between them. The CDR3 protein is CASFEGGTDTQYF. As DNA, the CDR3 is TGTGCCAGCTTTGAGGGGGGAACAGATACGCAGTATTTT.

CDR3 sequence reads: CASSPETTGFVGISYEQYF. CDR3 coding DNA: TGCGCCAGCAGCCCCGAGACCACAGGTTTCGTCGGGATCTCCTACGAGCAGTACTTC. This chain connects TRBV5-1 to TRBJ2-7; D may match TRBD1 or TRBD2 (5 bases each). V was trimmed by 4 bases and J by 0 bases, leaving 26 bases between them. CDR3 size: 19 residues. CDR1 and CDR2 (germline): SGHRS, YFSETQ.

This chain links TRBV19 with TRBJ1-5; D is unclear. Trimming stripped 0 bases from V and 3 bases from J, with 6 bases between. CDR1 and CDR2 from the germline V gene are LNHDA and SQIVND (reference sequence). The CDR3 totals 14 residues. In nucleotides, the CDR3 is TGTGCCAGTAGTATAGAACAGCTCAATCAGCCCCAGCATTTT. It yields the protein CASSIEQLNQPQHF.

The V call is TRBV2, the J call TRBJ2-3, with a tentative D call TRBD2 (6 bases). CDR1 is SNHLY, CDR2 FYNNEI, per germline. Trimming shortened V by 7 bases and J by 3 bases, and 17 bases separated the two germline ends. The CDR3 extends over 15 amino acids. CDR3: CASTWRVRGTDTQYF. CDR3 nucleotides: TGTGCCAGCACTTGGCGGGTGCGGGGAACAGATACGCAGTATTTT.

V gene TRBV7-9 combines with J gene TRBJ2-3; TRBD2 aligns across 7 bases. The V segment lost 2 bases and the J segment 0 bases; nucleotides outside the gene matches: 11. Germline CDR1 reads SEHNR; CDR2 reads FQNEAQ (reference sequence). This CDR3 contains 18 residues. The CDR3 bases are TGTGCCAGCAGCTTACTAGCGGAGCCCCACTTTAGCACAGATACGCAGTATTTT. It is translated as CASSLLAEPHFSTDTQYF.

V is TRBV4-3 and J is TRBJ1-4; no firm D call. Germline CDR1 and CDR2: LGHNA and YSLEER. Deletions cut 5 bases from V and 0 bases from J, with 4 bases between. The CDR3 runs to 13 residues. The CDR3 DNA reads as TGCGCCAGCAGCGGATCAACTAATGAAAAACTGTTTTTT. Encoded protein: CASSGSTNEKLFF.

The chain has TRBV5-1 and TRBJ2-7; the D call may be TRBD1 or TRBD2 (5 bases each). Trimming removed 7 bases at V and 0 bases at J, with 14 bases between. The germline gives CDR1 SGHRS, CDR2 YFSETQ. The CDR3 spans 14 residues. CDR3 nucleotides: TGCGCCAGCCGCCGGGACGGGAACTCCTACGAGCAGTACTTC. Its protein is CASRRDGNSYEQYF.

This clone has a single count. The chain has TRBV5-5 and TRBJ1-5, with unresolved D. CDR1 SGHKS and CDR2 YYEKEE come from the germline V gene (reference sequence). V shed 4 bases and J shed 9 bases, with 20 bases lying between them. The CDR3 consists of 15 residues. This CDR3 reads CASSPEETFNLPQHF. Here the CDR3 DNA reads TGTGCCAGCAGCCCGGAGGAGACCTTCAACTTGCCCCAGCATTTT.